This TCR beta chain was sequenced in a study of cytomegalovirus exposure and HLA in healthy donors. About the research overall: The same platform used for the roughly 600 first-cohort repertoires was also used for the 120 validation repertoires, as a later analysis reported.

Between the trimmed V and J ends, which lost 6 bases and 0 bases, there was a span of 10 bases. The CDR3 sequence is 14 residues long. CDR1 and CDR2 from the germline V gene are MNHNS and SASEGT. The data were produced by immunoSEQ multiplex PCR, yet TCRdb's version contains in-frame clones alone and is incomplete. The sample holds roughly 150,000 clones, around 92% seen once. Only a few counts were recorded for this clone. The source material was PBMCs. The chain couples TRBV6-1 to TRBJ2-3; possible D gene TRBD2, 5 bases. This clonotype was sampled from a woman aged 18-35 years in good health and CMV-seropositive. CDR3 loop: CASSVPGSTDTQYF. The CDR3 nucleotides are TGTGCCAGCAGCGTACCGGGGAGCACAGATACGCAGTATTTT.